One sample yielded the 20 T cell receptor beta chains listed below, sequenced in a study of blood T cell repertoires in COVID-19. Assay used: immunoSEQ multiplex PCR; TCRdb lists only in-frame clones, some missing. The repertoire includes approximately 100,000 clones, roughly 92% of them detected once, and 4.5% to 6% sits in the top ten. Sequenced sample: peripheral blood. The source is a man in his 70s with acute or convalescent COVID-19.

The gene calls are TRBV28 and TRBJ1-2; possible D gene TRBD1, 6 bases. The CDR3 totals 14 residues. Trimming shortened V by 2 bases and J by 10 bases, and 17 bases separated the two germline ends. Germline CDR1 reads MDHEN; CDR2 reads SYDVKM. CDR3 loop: CASSLGGALGIYTF. CDR3 nucleotides: TGTGCCAGCAGTTTAGGGGGGGCGCTGGGTATCTACACCTTC.

The CDR3 is CASSPHYGSLSGNTIYF. The CDR3 DNA reads as TGCGCCAGCAGCCCACACTATGGGTCCCTTTCTGGAAACACCATATATTTT. The chain has TRBV5-1 and TRBJ1-3, with D hard to call. The CDR3 has 17 amino acids. The germline V gene encodes CDR1 SGHRS and CDR2 YFSETQ. Trimming stripped 4 bases from V and 1 base from J, with 18 bases between.

The chain joins TRBV24-1 to TRBJ2-1, with 8 bases lining up with TRBD2. The germline V gene has CDR1 KGHDR and CDR2 SFDVKD. V shed 5 bases and J 5 bases; nucleotides not matched to a gene: 1. The CDR3 is 13 residues long. The CDR3 region has the DNA TGTGCCACCAGTGGGACTAGCAACAATGAGCAGTTCTTC. Encoded protein: CATSGTSNNEQFF.

This chain uses TRBV6-5 with TRBJ2-1; 9 bases agree with TRBD1. CDR1 is MNHEY, CDR2 SVGAGI, per germline. CDR3 length: 14 amino acids. With V trimmed by 7 bases and J by 3 bases, 4 bases remained unmatched. CDR3: CASTGQGLYNEQFF. As DNA, the CDR3 is TGTGCCAGCACGGGACAGGGCCTCTACAATGAGCAGTTCTTC.

The rearrangement joins TRBV11-2 to TRBJ1-1; the D is unclear. The CDR3 has 15 amino acids. V was trimmed by 7 bases and J by 0 bases, leaving 15 bases between them. Germline assignment: CDR1 SGHAT and CDR2 FQNNGV. The CDR3 loop is CASTEKEMLNTEAFF. The CDR3, as DNA: TGTGCCAGCACCGAAAAGGAGATGTTGAACACTGAAGCTTTCTTT.

The rearrangement uses TRBV19 and TRBJ2-2; the D gene is possibly TRBD1 (6 bases). The germline gives CDR1 LNHDA, CDR2 SQIVND (reference sequence). Trimming removed 3 bases from V and 2 bases from J, with 13 bases in between. There are 16 residues in the CDR3. The CDR3 reads CASSIMGTLNTGELFF. The CDR3, as DNA: TGTGCCAGTAGTATCATGGGGACACTTAACACCGGGGAGCTGTTTTTT.

V is TRBV6-5 and J is TRBJ2-1; TRBD2 agrees at 8 bases. Germline V gene data show CDR1 as MNHEY and CDR2 as SVGAGI. After removal of 11 bases from V and 2 bases from J, the junction contained 8 bases not matched to a gene. This CDR3 is built from 14 residues. CDR3 DNA: TGTGCCGCAGCGGGGGAACGACCCTACAATGAGCAGTTCTTC. This translates into CAAAGERPYNEQFF.

The chain employs TRBV27 and TRBJ2-1; 9 nucleotides line up with TRBD2. Losses at the gene ends were 3 bases for V and 12 bases for J; bases not matched to a gene: 3. The CDR3 sequence is 12 residues long. Per the germline V gene, CDR1 is MNHEY and CDR2 is SMNVEV (reference sequence). CDR3 sequence (DNA): TGTGCCAGCAGTTTTAGCGGGAGCTGGCAGTTCTTC. This translates into CASSFSGSWQFF.

This clone has only one observation. This sequence joins TRBV30 and TRBJ1-5, with D unresolved. The CDR3 length is 14 residues. The germline V gene encodes CDR1 GTSNPN and CDR2 SVGIG (reference sequence). V lost 2 bases and J 3 bases, leaving 11 bases between the germline ends. This chain's CDR3 is CAWSYGGVNQPQHF. The CDR3 DNA is TGTGCCTGGAGTTATGGCGGGGTCAATCAGCCCCAGCATTTT.

This clone showed up just a few times. The gene calls are TRBV12-5 and TRBJ2-7; D gene unclear. Germline V gene data show CDR1 as LGHNT and CDR2 as FRNRAP. Trimming removed 5 bases at V and 3 bases at J, with 11 bases between. The length of the CDR3 is 13 residues. The CDR3 sequence is CASGLGVSYEQYF. DNA of the CDR3: TGTGCTAGTGGTCTGGGCGTTAGCTACGAGCAGTACTTC.

This chain links TRBV27 with TRBJ1-5; TRBD1 might be the D (6 bases). The CDR3 contains 18 residues. V lost 6 bases and J 5 bases, leaving 26 bases between the germline ends. Per the germline V gene, CDR1 is MNHEY and CDR2 is SMNVEV (reference sequence). This CDR3 reads CASSQISGVVRGDQPQHF. Written as DNA, the CDR3 is TGTGCCAGCAGCCAAATCTCAGGGGTGGTTCGTGGCGATCAGCCCCAGCATTTT.

This rearrangement joins TRBV6-5 to TRBJ1-2, with 8 bases matching TRBD1. There are 13 residues in the CDR3. Germline-derived CDR1 and CDR2 are MNHEY and SVGAGI. J gave up 8 bases and V 8 bases, and 10 bases lay outside the gene matches. CDR3 DNA: TGTGCCAGCTTTACAGGGGGTTGGGGAGGCTACACCTTC. It specifies CASFTGGWGGYTF.

This chain links TRBV6-5 with TRBJ1-4; 9 nucleotides match TRBD1. The junction had 9 bases not matched to a gene; V was cut back by 8 bases and J by 5 bases. Germline V gene lookup returns CDR1 MNHEY and CDR2 SVGAGI. The CDR3 length is 15 residues. The CDR3 sequence is CASFRAGTGNEKLFF. CDR3 nucleotide sequence: TGTGCCAGCTTTAGAGCCGGGACAGGGAATGAAAAACTGTTTTTT.

The chain carries TRBV5-1 and TRBJ2-7, with D maybe TRBD2 (5 bases). Germline values: CDR1 SGHRS, CDR2 YFSETQ. V was pared by 7 bases and J by 0 bases, with 11 bases between. This CDR3 region has 13 residues. CDR3 sequence reads: CASREGNSYEQYF. CDR3 coding DNA: TGCGCCAGCCGCGAGGGTAACTCCTACGAGCAGTACTTC.

The rearrangement links TRBV11-1 to TRBJ2-7; 8 nucleotides agree with TRBD2. Germline-derived CDR1 and CDR2 are SGHAT and FQDESV (reference sequence). Trimming at V came to 5 bases and at J to 5 bases, leaving 11 bases not matched to a gene. The CDR3 covers 15 residues. This CDR3 reads CASSLPGGRRDEQYF. The CDR3 DNA is TGTGCCAGCAGCCTACCGGGAGGGAGGAGAGACGAGCAGTACTTC.

On this clone itself: Other DNA sequences in the same sample also yield this CDR3. The chain joins TRBV12-3 or TRBV12-4 to TRBJ2-5, with D possibly being TRBD2 (5 bases). Trimming removed 5 bases at V and 4 bases at J, with 11 bases between. CDR3 length: 13 amino acids. The CDR3: CASSPPEGETQYF. The CDR3 region has the DNA TGTGCCAGCAGTCCGCCAGAGGGAGAGACCCAGTACTTC.

The chain combines TRBV27 with TRBJ1-1; D call uncertain. Germline loops: CDR1 MNHEY, CDR2 SMNVEV (reference sequence). V was pared by 5 bases and J by 8 bases, with 24 bases between. This CDR3 spans 16 amino acids. The CDR3 spells CASSPTRRRLAAEAFF. CDR3 DNA: TGTGCCAGCAGTCCAACCCGACGCCGACTCGCTGCAGAAGCTTTCTTT.

The chain employs TRBV28 and TRBJ1-5; possibly TRBD1 for D (6 bases). The CDR3 sequence is 14 residues long. Trimming removed 10 bases from V and 4 bases from J, with 17 bases in between. Germline assignment: CDR1 MDHEN and CDR2 SYDVKM. The CDR3 here is CAIKTGSLNQPQHF. CDR3 DNA: TGTGCCATCAAGACAGGTAGTTTAAATCAGCCCCAGCATTTT.

The V and J genes are TRBV4-1 and TRBJ1-1, with no clear D. Germline-derived CDR1 and CDR2 are MGHRA and YSYEKL. The CDR3 is 14 amino acids. Trimming pared 0 bases from V and 4 bases from J, leaving 9 bases between. The CDR3 region is CASSQDISGTEAFF. DNA of the CDR3: TGCGCCAGCAGCCAAGATATTAGCGGCACTGAAGCTTTCTTT.

The rearrangement links TRBV6-5 to TRBJ1-5; TRBD1 matches at 9 bases. V lost 6 bases, J lost 4 bases, and 7 bases stayed unmatched. CDR1 MNHEY and CDR2 SVGAGI come from the germline V gene. The CDR3 is 15 amino acids. Here the CDR3 reads CASRGQGVGNQPQHF. CDR3 bases: TGTGCCAGCAGGGGACAGGGAGTGGGGAATCAGCCCCAGCATTTT.